This T cell receptor (beta chain) was identified in a study of T cell responses to AZD1222 COVID-19 vaccine. The CDR3 consists of 15 residues. Produced via immunoSEQ multiplex PCR; TCRdb's table is partial and in-frame only. This table holds 140,000 to 150,000 clones, about nine tenths found once. Study-level points and caveats: It should be noted that donors were predominantly white British and more often female, and clonal diversity was possibly underestimated. Among spike-specific TCRs, nearly half reportedly target unmutated variant regions.

With respect to this clone: What it binds is unknown.

The V and J genes are TRBV21-1 and TRBJ2-7; TRBD1, the table's D call, was not compared with the DNA. TRBV21-1 is an annotated pseudogene. The specimen was peripheral blood, collected on day 0 of MenACWY control vaccination. This receptor was identified in an adult in good health. The CDR3 is CASSKARQESYEQYF. CDR3 nucleotide sequence: TGTGCCAGCAGCAAAGCGCGCCAGGAATCCTACGAGCAGTACTTC.